This T cell receptor beta chain was retrieved from a study of shared clonotypes between healthy human individuals. Study-wide results and caveats: Across a few donors, naive CD4 shared roughly 5%, naive CD8 under 4%, memory CD4 about 2.4%, memory CD8 approximately 0.4%. Expectations were that clonotype sharing among donors would be affected by sequencing depth.

Donors, healthy HIV-negative adults, lacked recent acute infections or vaccinations. Note on this clone: Its antigen remains unidentified.

Original processing methods: Junction-only immunoSEQ sequences carried no quality scores, so filtering differed. Data came from immunoSEQ multiplex PCR; TCRdb stores just in-frame clones and leaves some out. V and J calls plus clone size are reproduced from that table; the DNA served to infer D and trimming. This table holds around 2.5 million clones, 80% to 95% found once. This TCR derives from a man between 18 and 29 years old in good health. Some clones in this sample may be carry-over from other donors' samples. The sequenced sample consisted of naive CD4+ T cells from PBMCs. This sample's subset: CD45RA+ positively selected.

CDR3 loop: CSVGLADQETQYF. The CDR3 DNA is TGCAGCGTTGGGCTAGCGGATCAAGAGACCCAGTACTTC. The chain couples TRBV29-1 to TRBJ2-5, with 7 positions matching TRBD2. The J segment lost 2 bases and the V segment lost 4 bases, leaving 4 bases of the junction unmatched. CDR1 and CDR2 (germline): SQVTM, ANQGSEA. CDR3 length equals 13 residues.